The 22 T cell receptor beta chains in this list originate from one sample, sequenced in a study of cytomegalovirus exposure and HLA in healthy donors. Primers: 60 Vbeta forward and 13 Jbeta reverse. Assay used: immunoSEQ multiplex PCR; TCRdb lists only in-frame clones, some missing. Of 130,000 or so clones listed, 70% to 75% are singletons. The sample comprised PBMCs. These receptors originate from a man aged 25-45 years in good health and CMV-seronegative.

The rearrangement links TRBV6-5 to TRBJ1-4; D might be TRBD1 (5 bases). The CDR3 is 14 residues long. The V gene's germline CDR1 is MNHEY and CDR2 SVGAGI. Trimming removed 4 bases from V and 4 bases from J, with 10 bases in between. The CDR3 is CASSLDRRNEKLFF. CDR3 nucleotide sequence: TGTGCCAGCAGTTTAGACAGACGTAATGAAAAACTGTTTTTT.

This rearrangement joins TRBV6-4 to TRBJ1-6; 9 nucleotides match TRBD1. V shed 6 bases and J 9 bases; nucleotides not matched to a gene: 12. The CDR3 is made up of 16 amino acids. Germline values: CDR1 MRHNA, CDR2 SNTAGT. The DNA of the CDR3 is TGTGCCAGCAGCCCGGGACAGGGCCCTAGGGGTTCACCCCTCCACTTT. Translating it yields CASSPGQGPRGSPLHF.

The gene calls are TRBV10-3 and TRBJ2-5; D might be TRBD2 (5 bases). V was trimmed by 6 bases and J by 4 bases, leaving 12 bases between them. Per the germline V gene, CDR1 is ENHRY and CDR2 is SYGVKD. The CDR3 contains 13 residues. This CDR3 is CAIRSGVGETQYF. The CDR3 nucleotides read TGTGCCATCAGATCCGGGGTTGGAGAGACCCAGTACTTC.

The chain carries TRBV4-1 and TRBJ1-1; unclear D gene. Germline V CDR1 and CDR2: MGHRA, YSYEKL. This CDR3 is built from 12 residues. The V end was cut by 4 bases, the J end by 4 bases, with 7 bases between. CDR3: CASSPGPTEAFF. The CDR3 region has the DNA TGCGCCAGCAGCCCGGGTCCCACTGAAGCTTTCTTT.

The chain carries TRBV20-1 and TRBJ1-5; D not resolved. Deletions cut 3 bases from V and 8 bases from J, with 8 bases between. CDR1 and CDR2 (germline): DFQATT, SNEGSKA (reference sequence). The CDR3 contains 11 residues. CDR3 region: CSASGGEPQHF. DNA for the CDR3: TGCAGTGCTAGCGGCGGGGAGCCCCAGCATTTT.

This sequence joins TRBV10-3 and TRBJ2-3, with 10 positions matching TRBD2. The CDR3 spans 16 residues. Germline CDR1 ENHRY, CDR2 SYGVKD. The V gene end was trimmed by 3 bases and the J gene end by 7 bases; junction bases not matched to a gene: 10. Here the CDR3 reads CAISEGAGGPLNTQYF. The DNA of the CDR3 is TGTGCCATCAGTGAAGGAGCGGGGGGGCCTTTGAATACGCAGTATTTT.

The rearrangement joins TRBV7-9 to TRBJ2-5, with 13 bases that match TRBD2. There are 15 residues in the CDR3. Looked up from germline, CDR1 is SEHNR and CDR2 is FQNEAQ (reference sequence). V lost 6 bases, J lost 3 bases, and 4 bases stayed unmatched. CDR3 protein: CASSRTSGSEETQYF. CDR3 in DNA: TGTGCCAGCAGTCGGACTAGCGGGAGTGAAGAGACCCAGTACTTC.

V is TRBV27 and J is TRBJ2-1, with TRBD1 as a possible D gene (6 bases). The CDR3 runs to 16 residues. Trimming removed 0 bases at V and 7 bases at J, with 16 bases between. Germline V gene data show CDR1 as MNHEY and CDR2 as SMNVEV (reference sequence). The CDR3, as DNA: TGTGCCAGCAGTTTATCCGGGTGGGGGCTTAAGAATGAGCAGTTCTTC. It translates to CASSLSGWGLKNEQFF.

The chain uses TRBV11-2 and TRBJ1-6, with 9 bases lining up with TRBD1. CDR3 size: 15 residues. The junction had 12 bases not matched to a gene; V was cut back by 8 bases and J by 10 bases. Germline CDR1 and CDR2: SGHAT and FQNNGV. The chain's CDR3 is CASVTGTGLNSPLHF. The CDR3 coding sequence is TGTGCCAGCGTTACCGGGACAGGGCTTAACTCACCCCTCCACTTT.

The V and J genes are TRBV5-6 and TRBJ2-5, with 14 bases matching TRBD2. The J call is doubtful: the DNA matches TRBJ2-7 better. Per germline, CDR1 SGHDT and CDR2 YYEEEE. The CDR3 runs to 17 residues. The CDR3 is CASSKPGLAGESYEQYF. The CDR3, as DNA: TGTGCCAGCAGCAAACCGGGACTAGCGGGAGAGTCCTACGAGCAGTACTTC.

The V and J genes are TRBV4-3 and TRBJ2-5; 11 bases line up with TRBD1. The CDR3 covers 15 residues. The junction had 5 bases not matched to a gene; V was cut back by 4 bases and J by 4 bases. Germline CDR1 and CDR2: LGHNA and YSLEER. The CDR3 region has the DNA TGCGCCAGCAGCCCAGGGACAGGGGGTAGAGAGACCCAGTACTTC. This translates into CASSPGTGGRETQYF.

The V and J genes are TRBV5-1 and TRBJ2-3; maybe TRBD1 (7 bases). CDR3 length: 14 amino acids. Germline loops: CDR1 SGHRS, CDR2 YFSETQ. Trimming shortened V by 4 bases and J by 6 bases, and 15 bases separated the two germline ends. CDR3 nucleotide sequence: TGCGCCAGCAGCAGGACACAGGGGAGGGATACGCAGTATTTT. It translates to CASSRTQGRDTQYF.

The V gene is TRBV5-8, the J gene TRBJ2-5; D gene unclear. The CDR3 is made up of 14 amino acids. V shed 0 bases and J shed 1 base, with 7 bases lying between them. CDR1 is SGHTS, CDR2 YDEGEE, per germline. CDR3 residues: CASSLASGQETQYF. The CDR3 DNA follows: TGTGCCAGCAGCTTGGCGTCGGGCCAAGAGACCCAGTACTTC.

Only one count was recorded for this clone. This chain joins TRBV28 and TRBJ1-1; perhaps TRBD1 as D (5 bases). This CDR3 is 15 amino acids long. V lost 5 bases and J lost 2, with 15 bases in between. Germline V gives CDR1 MDHEN, CDR2 SYDVKM. The CDR3 bases are TGTGCCAGCAGTCCCATAAAGGGGTTCAACACTGAAGCTTTCTTT. Translation gives CASSPIKGFNTEAFF.

V usage is TRBV7-9 and J usage is TRBJ2-2; 7 nucleotides align to TRBD2. Germline CDR1 is SEHNR and CDR2 is FQNEAQ (reference sequence). The CDR3 sequence is 15 residues long. V lost 4 bases to trimming and J lost 1 base; unmatched junction nucleotides: 3. DNA for the CDR3: TGTGCCAGCAGCTACGCTAGCGGGAACACCGGGGAGCTGTTTTTT. This gives the protein CASSYASGNTGELFF.

The V call is TRBV6-6, the J call TRBJ2-7; 9 nucleotides match TRBD1. Germline CDR1 and CDR2: MNHNY and SVGAGI (reference sequence). CDR3 length equals 14 residues. With 2 bases clipped from V and 2 bases from J, the junction kept 1 base outside the gene matches. CDR3 residues: CASSYGTGTYEQYF. For the CDR3, the DNA is TGTGCCAGCAGTTACGGGACAGGGACCTACGAGCAGTACTTC.

The chain joins TRBV6-5 to TRBJ2-2; D might be TRBD1 (6 bases). This CDR3 contains 15 residues. V lost 2 bases to trimming and J lost 1 base, with 8 bases between them. The V gene's germline CDR1 is MNHEY and CDR2 SVGAGI. The CDR3 region has the DNA TGTGCCAGCAGTTACCGGACAGAGAACACCGGGGAGCTGTTTTTT. This translates into CASSYRTENTGELFF.

The chain combines TRBV28 with TRBJ1-2, with 8 bases fitting TRBD1. With 5 bases clipped from V and 1 base from J, the junction kept 3 bases outside the gene matches. The CDR3 loop spans 14 amino acids. Germline lookup yields CDR1 MDHEN and CDR2 SYDVKM. The CDR3, as DNA: TGTGCCAGCAGTCTCACAGGGGGTAACTATGGCTACACCTTC. Translation: CASSLTGGNYGYTF.

The CDR3 loop reads CASSLSSGGWTEAFF. In nucleotides, the CDR3 is TGTGCCAGCAGTTTATCGTCCGGGGGTTGGACTGAAGCTTTCTTT. The chain carries TRBV27 and TRBJ1-1, with D possibly matching TRBD1 (5 bases). The V end was cut by 0 bases, the J end by 5 bases, with 13 bases between. This CDR3 has 15 amino acids. Germline V gene lookup returns CDR1 MNHEY and CDR2 SMNVEV (reference sequence).

The gene calls are TRBV6-5 and TRBJ2-3; TRBD2 might be the D (6 bases). This CDR3 has 14 amino acids. V was trimmed by 6 bases and J by 1 base, leaving 11 bases between them. CDR1 is MNHEY, CDR2 SVGAGI, per germline. Here the CDR3 reads CASRRERGTDTQYF. CDR3 bases: TGTGCCAGCAGACGTGAGCGGGGCACAGATACGCAGTATTTT.

The chain joins TRBV5-6 to TRBJ2-1, with D hard to call. The V end was cut by 3 bases, the J end by 14 bases, with 12 bases between. Per germline, CDR1 SGHDT and CDR2 YYEEEE. The CDR3 totals 11 residues. The CDR3: CASSWAQDKFF. In DNA form, the CDR3 reads TGTGCCAGCAGCTGGGCCCAAGATAAGTTCTTC.

This chain uses TRBV7-8 with TRBJ2-2, with 8 bases fitting TRBD1. The CDR3 runs 16 residues. Germline CDR1 SGHVS, CDR2 FQNEAQ. J was trimmed by 4 bases and V by 3 bases; bases with no gene match: 7. CDR3 sequence reads: CASSFSRTGFTGELFF. The DNA for the CDR3 is TGTGCCAGCAGCTTTTCCAGGACAGGGTTCACCGGGGAGCTGTTTTTT.